This record looks at one T cell receptor (beta chain) sequence and its context. The record originates from a study of CD8 T cells in Susac syndrome. When the RNA was reverse transcribed, random hexamers were used with an input of roughly 0.5 to 1 ug. Across 54 Vbeta and 13 Jbeta, TCR beta CDR3 was amplified with immunoSEQ multiplex PCR. MiXCR, run by TCRdb on the immunoSEQ multiplex PCR reads, gives a single entry per CDR3 protein. Here the sample spans 250,000 to 350,000 distinct CDR3 sequences, about 85% being singletons. Sequencing was performed on CD8+ T cells from PBMCs. The clonotype comes from a human donor with multiple sclerosis.

CDR3: CSANRLTTESPTGELFF. The DNA of the CDR3 is TGCAGTGCTAACCGTTTGACCACCGAGTCGCCCACCGGGGAGCTGTTTTTT. This rearrangement joins TRBV20-1 to TRBJ2-2; D gene ambiguous. The CDR3 consists of 17 residues. Trimming stripped 4 bases from V and 4 bases from J, with 22 bases between. Looked up from germline, CDR1 is DFQATT and CDR2 is SNEGSKA (reference sequence).